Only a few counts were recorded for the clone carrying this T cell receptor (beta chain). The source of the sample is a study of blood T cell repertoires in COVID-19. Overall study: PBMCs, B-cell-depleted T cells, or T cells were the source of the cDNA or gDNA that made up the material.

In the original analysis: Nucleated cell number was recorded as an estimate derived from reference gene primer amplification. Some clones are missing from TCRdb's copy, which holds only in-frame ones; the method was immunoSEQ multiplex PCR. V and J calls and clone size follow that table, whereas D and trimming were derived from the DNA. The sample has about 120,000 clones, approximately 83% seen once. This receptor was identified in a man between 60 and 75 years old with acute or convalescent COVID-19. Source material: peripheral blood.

The CDR3 protein is CASSDRSPNEKLFF. As DNA, the CDR3 is TGTGCCAGCAGCGACAGGAGCCCGAATGAAAAACTGTTTTTT. The genes are TRBV27 and TRBJ1-4; possibly TRBD1 for D (6 bases). V was trimmed by 6 bases and J by 5 bases, leaving 13 bases between them. The germline gives CDR1 MNHEY, CDR2 SMNVEV (reference sequence). The CDR3 contains 14 residues.